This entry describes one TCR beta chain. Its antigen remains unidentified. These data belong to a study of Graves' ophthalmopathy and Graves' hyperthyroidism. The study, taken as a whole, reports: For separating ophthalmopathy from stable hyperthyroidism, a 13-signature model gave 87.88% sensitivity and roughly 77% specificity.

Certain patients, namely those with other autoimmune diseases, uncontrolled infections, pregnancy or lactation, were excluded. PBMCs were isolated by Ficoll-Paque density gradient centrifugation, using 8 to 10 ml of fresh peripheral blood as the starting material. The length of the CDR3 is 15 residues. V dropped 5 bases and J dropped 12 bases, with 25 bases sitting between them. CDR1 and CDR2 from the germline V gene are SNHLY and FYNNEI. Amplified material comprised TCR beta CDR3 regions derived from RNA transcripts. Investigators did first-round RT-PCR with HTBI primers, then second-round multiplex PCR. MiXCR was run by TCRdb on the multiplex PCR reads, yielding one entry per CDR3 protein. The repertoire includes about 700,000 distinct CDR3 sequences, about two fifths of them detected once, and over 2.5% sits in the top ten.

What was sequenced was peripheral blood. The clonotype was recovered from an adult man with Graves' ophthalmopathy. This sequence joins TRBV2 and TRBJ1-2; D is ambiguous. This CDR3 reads CASSSAASPPGGHTF. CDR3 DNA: TGTGCCAGCAGTTCGGCAGCCTCTCCTCCGGGCGGCCACACCTTC.